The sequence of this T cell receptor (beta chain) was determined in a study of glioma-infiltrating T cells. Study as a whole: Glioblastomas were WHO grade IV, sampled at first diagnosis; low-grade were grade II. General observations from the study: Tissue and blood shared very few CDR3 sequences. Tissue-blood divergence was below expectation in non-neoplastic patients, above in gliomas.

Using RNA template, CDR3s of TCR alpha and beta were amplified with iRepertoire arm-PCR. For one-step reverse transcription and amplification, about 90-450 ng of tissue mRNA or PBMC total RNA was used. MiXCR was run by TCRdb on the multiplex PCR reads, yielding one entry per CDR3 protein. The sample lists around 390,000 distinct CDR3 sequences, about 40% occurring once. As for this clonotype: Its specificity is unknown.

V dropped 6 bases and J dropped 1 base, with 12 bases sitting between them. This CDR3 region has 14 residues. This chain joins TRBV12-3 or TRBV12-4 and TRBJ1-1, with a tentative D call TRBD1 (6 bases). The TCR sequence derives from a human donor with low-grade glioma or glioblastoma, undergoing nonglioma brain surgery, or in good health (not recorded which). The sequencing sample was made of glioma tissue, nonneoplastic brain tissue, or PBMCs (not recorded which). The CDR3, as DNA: TGTGCCAGCAGACCGGGACAATCGAACACTGAAGCTTTCTTT. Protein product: CASRPGQSNTEAFF.